This T cell receptor (beta chain) was sequenced in a study of siplizumab effects on memory and regulatory T cells. Findings of the study overall: Alloreactive sequences from unstimulated CD4+ memory cells fell significantly with siplizumab.

With respect to this clone: Its matching antigen is unknown.

TCRdb's table, derived via immunoSEQ multiplex PCR, lists solely in-frame clones and lacks some. Of roughly 60,000 clones detected, roughly 93% appear once; the ten largest clones hold about two fifths. The CDR3 totals 16 residues. V shed 6 bases and J shed 0 bases, with 18 bases lying between them. Germline lookup yields CDR1 MNHEY and CDR2 SMNVEV (reference sequence). This TCR was sampled from a human donor in good health. The chain combines TRBV27 with TRBJ2-7; maybe TRBD1 (7 bases). Sequences were obtained from CD8+ T cells sorted from blood. The CDR3 DNA reads TGTGCCAGCAGGGGGGGCAGGGGGTCGCCCTCCTACGAGCAGTACTTC. Protein sequence: CASRGGRGSPSYEQYF.